The rows below give T cell receptor beta chains drawn from one sample of a study of spatial heterogeneity in lung cancer. MiXCR, run by TCRdb on the 5' RACE reads, gives a single entry per CDR3 protein. This table holds tens of thousands of distinct CDR3 sequences, around 12% found once. The sequencing here drew on PBMCs, taken at surgery. Receptors were obtained from a male donor with early-stage non-small cell lung cancer. Both conserved end residues are part of each CDR3. A D gene is named only where the DNA matches it firmly. For some rows the clone size is stated as once, few or many, or as a class when expanded; others skip it.

size: few; J: TRBJ2-5; V: TRBV29-1; length: 13; D: .; CDR3: CSVAGGGQETQYF; DNA: TGCAGCGTAGCAGGGGGGGGACAAGAGACCCAGTACTTC
size: few; J: TRBJ1-6; V: TRBV27; length: 14; D: TRBD1; CDR3: CASSLRGQGSPLHF; DNA: TGTGCCAGCAGTCTCAGGGGGCAAGGGTCACCCCTCCACTTT
size: .; J: TRBJ2-7; V: TRBV3-1; length: 14; D: .; CDR3: CASSQRAGNYEQYF; DNA: TGTGCCAGCAGCCAACGTGCAGGGAACTACGAGCAGTACTTC
size: .; J: TRBJ2-4; V: TRBV12-3/TRBV12-4; length: 12; D: TRBD2; CDR3: CASRLAGGIQYF; DNA: TGTGCCAGCAGGCTAGCGGGAGGCATTCAGTACTTC
size: once; J: TRBJ2-3; V: TRBV10-3; length: 14; D: .; CDR3: CAISEGQSTDTQYF; DNA: TGTGCCATCAGTGAGGGCCAGAGCACAGATACGCAGTATTTT
size: .; J: TRBJ1-6; V: TRBV7-9; length: 15; D: .; CDR3: CASSFIPGDNSPLHF; DNA: TGTGCCAGCAGCTTTATTCCAGGGGACAATTCACCCCTCCACTTT
size: many; J: TRBJ1-4; V: TRBV7-9; length: 14; D: .; CDR3: CASSPDSGYEKLFF; DNA: TGTGCCAGCAGTCCGGACAGCGGATATGAAAAACTGTTTTTT
size: .; J: TRBJ1-5; V: TRBV6-2/TRBV6-3; length: 14; D: .; CDR3: CASGKTAINQPQHF; DNA: TGTGCCAGCGGAAAGACAGCAATTAATCAGCCCCAGCATTTT
size: .; J: TRBJ2-3; V: TRBV7-2; length: 16; D: TRBD1; CDR3: CASSQEPGTGTDTQYF; DNA: TGTGCCAGCAGCCAAGAGCCCGGGACAGGGACAGATACGCAGTATTTT
size: .; J: TRBJ2-7; V: TRBV5-6; length: 14; D: .; CDR3: CASSLGRDPYERYF; DNA: TGTGCCAGCAGCTTGGGTCGGGACCCCTACGAGCGGTACTTC